The entry below describes one T cell receptor (beta chain). Some clones are missing from TCRdb's copy, which holds only in-frame ones; the method was immunoSEQ multiplex PCR. The sample holds under 50,000 clones; about 94% are singletons and the top ten take 4% to 5.5%. This sample was taken from a study of T cell changes during pregnancy in multiple sclerosis. Trimming removed 5 bases from V and 1 base from J; junction bases left unmatched: 7. Looked up from germline, CDR1 is MNHEY and CDR2 is SMNVEV (reference sequence). The CDR3 has 16 amino acids. Sequencing was performed on CD8+ T cells from peripheral blood mononuclear cells, taken in the first trimester of pregnancy. The rearrangement links TRBV27 to TRBJ2-1; TRBD2 aligns across 8 bases. This sequence was found in a female donor with multiple sclerosis, enrolled in a pregnancy study. This CDR3 is CASSLTSGSSYNEQFF. CDR3 DNA sequence: TGTGCCAGCAGTCTCACCAGCGGGAGTTCCTACAATGAGCAGTTCTTC.